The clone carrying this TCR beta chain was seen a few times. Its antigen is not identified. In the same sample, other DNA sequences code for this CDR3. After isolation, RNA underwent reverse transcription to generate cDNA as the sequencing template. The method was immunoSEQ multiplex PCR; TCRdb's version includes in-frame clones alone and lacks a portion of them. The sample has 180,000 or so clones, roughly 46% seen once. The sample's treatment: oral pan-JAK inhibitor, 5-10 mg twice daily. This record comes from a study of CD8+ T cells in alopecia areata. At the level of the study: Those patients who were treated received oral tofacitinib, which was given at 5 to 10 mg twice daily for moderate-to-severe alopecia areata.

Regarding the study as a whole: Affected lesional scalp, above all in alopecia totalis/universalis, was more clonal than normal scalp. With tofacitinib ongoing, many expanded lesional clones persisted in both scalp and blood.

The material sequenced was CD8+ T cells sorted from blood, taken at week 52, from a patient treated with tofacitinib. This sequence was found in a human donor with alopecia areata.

CDR3 in amino acids: CASSLVPSIKGNEQFF. The CDR3 DNA is TGTGCCAGCAGTTTAGTCCCCAGCATTAAGGGCAATGAGCAGTTCTTC. The gene calls are TRBV27 and TRBJ2-1; D gene uncertain. CDR1 MNHEY and CDR2 SMNVEV come from the germline V gene (reference sequence). V was cut by 2 bases and J by 6 bases, with 17 bases left in between. This CDR3 has 16 residues.